The T cell receptor (beta chain) under discussion was sequenced for a study of CD8+CD57+ T cells in acquired aplastic anemia. Study as a whole: Sorting CD4+ and CD8+ cells gave DNA averaging about 3.3 ug. Study results and limitations: It was found that some 30 CD8+ CDR3 sequences were shared between patients and controls.

Patients chosen for sequencing had shown CD8+CD57+ cell expansion by flow cytometry. This clonotype was picked up many times. Its specificity is not known. Profiles of TCR beta VDJ and CDR3 were generated from a genomic DNA template. MiXCR, applied by TCRdb to the reads, yields one record per CDR3 protein. The sample lists under 200,000 distinct CDR3 sequences, 48% seen once, with about 1.8% in the top ten. The TCR comes from a human donor with aplastic anemia. The specimen was sorted CD4+, CD8+, or CD8+CD57+ T cells (not recorded which) from PBMCs.

Written as DNA, the CDR3 is TGTGCCAGTAGTATCGCCGACTCGCTAAGGAGCTACGAGCAGTACTTC. It translates to CASSIADSLRSYEQYF. The gene calls are TRBV19 and TRBJ2-7; D ambiguous. This CDR3 is built from 16 residues. Trimming took off 3 bases at V and 3 bases at J, with 18 bases between the two ends. Germline V CDR1 and CDR2: LNHDA, SQIVND (reference sequence).